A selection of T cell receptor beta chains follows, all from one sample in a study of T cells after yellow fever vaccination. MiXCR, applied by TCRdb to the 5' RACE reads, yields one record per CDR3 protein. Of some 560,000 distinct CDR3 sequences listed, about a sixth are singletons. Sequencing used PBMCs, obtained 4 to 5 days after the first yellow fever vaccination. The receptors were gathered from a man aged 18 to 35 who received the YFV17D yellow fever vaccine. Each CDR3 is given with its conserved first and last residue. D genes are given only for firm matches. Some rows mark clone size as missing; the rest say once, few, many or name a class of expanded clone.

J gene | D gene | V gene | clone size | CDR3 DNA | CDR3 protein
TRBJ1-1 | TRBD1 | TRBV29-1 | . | TGCAGCGTTCAGCCAGGGGGCCCGAACACTGAAGCTTTCTTT | CSVQPGGPNTEAFF
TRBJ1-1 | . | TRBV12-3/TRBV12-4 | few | TGTGCCAGCAGACTTCGGAGGAACACTGAAGCTTTCTTT | CASRLRRNTEAFF
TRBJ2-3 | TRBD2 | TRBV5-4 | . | TGTGCCAGCAGCTTGGGGACGGCGGGGGGGCCGGGTACGCAGTATTTT | CASSLGTAGGPGTQYF
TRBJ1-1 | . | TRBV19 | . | TGTGCCAGTAGTATAGGTCAGGCAATGAACACTGAAGCTTTCTTT | CASSIGQAMNTEAFF
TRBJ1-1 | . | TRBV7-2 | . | TGTGCCAGCAGCTTAGAATCCGTGAACACTGAAGCTTTCTTT | CASSLESVNTEAFF
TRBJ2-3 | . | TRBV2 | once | TGTGCCAGCAGTTTACTCCAGGGTCCGGGCGCGCAGTATTTT | CASSLLQGPGAQYF
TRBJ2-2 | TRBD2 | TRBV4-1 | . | TGCGCCAGCAGCCACCCTAGCGGGGCCTACACCGGGGAGCTGTTTTTT | CASSHPSGAYTGELFF
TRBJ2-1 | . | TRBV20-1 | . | TGCAGTGCTATTGCCAGTGAGCAGTTCTTC | CSAIASEQFF
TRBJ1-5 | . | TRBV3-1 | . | TGTGCCAGCAGCCAAGGGGCAGGGGCCAATCAGCCCCAGCATTTT | CASSQGAGANQPQHF
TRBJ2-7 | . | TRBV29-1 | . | TGCAGCGGCCTCTCCGGGACTGCGAGCTACGAGCAGTACTTC | CSGLSGTASYEQYF
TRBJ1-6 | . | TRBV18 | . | TGTGCCAGCTCACCAGGGGGGTCCCCGACGAATTCACCCCTCCACTTT | CASSPGGSPTNSPLHF
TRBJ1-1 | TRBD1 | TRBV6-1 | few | TGTGCCAGCAGTACCGGGGGGCGGAGAGGCAGGGGGCCGCGAGGGGAAGCTTTCTTT | CASSTGGRRGRGPRGEAFF
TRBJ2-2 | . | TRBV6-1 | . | TGTGCCAGCAGCCCGACAAAGGTGGTGGGGCCCGGGGAGCTGTTTTTT | CASSPTKVVGPGELFF
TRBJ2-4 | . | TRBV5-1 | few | TGCGCCAGCAGCCCCAGGGGGAGGAGAGACATTCAGTACTTC | CASSPRGRRDIQYF
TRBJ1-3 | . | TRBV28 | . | TGTGCCAGCAGTTTTAGTCATGGGGCGGAAAACACCATATATTTT | CASSFSHGAENTIYF
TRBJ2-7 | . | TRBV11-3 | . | TGTGCCAGCAGCCCGGGGTTGGGTGGTTCCTACGAGCAGTACTTC | CASSPGLGGSYEQYF
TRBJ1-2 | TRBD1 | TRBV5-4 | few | TGTGCCAGCAGCTTTAGTTTTCTGGACAGGGGGGGCTACACCTTC | CASSFSFLDRGGYTF
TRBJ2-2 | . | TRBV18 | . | TGTGCCAGCTTGTTCAGCCGAGAGGGCGGGGAGCTGTTTTTT | CASLFSREGGELFF
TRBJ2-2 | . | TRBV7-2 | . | TGTGCCAGCAGCTCGTATACAGGGAGGCCCGGGGAGCTGTTTTTT | CASSSYTGRPGELFF
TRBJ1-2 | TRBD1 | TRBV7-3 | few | TGTGCCAGCAGCTTTTCGGACAGGGCGGGCGGCTACACCTTC | CASSFSDRAGGYTF